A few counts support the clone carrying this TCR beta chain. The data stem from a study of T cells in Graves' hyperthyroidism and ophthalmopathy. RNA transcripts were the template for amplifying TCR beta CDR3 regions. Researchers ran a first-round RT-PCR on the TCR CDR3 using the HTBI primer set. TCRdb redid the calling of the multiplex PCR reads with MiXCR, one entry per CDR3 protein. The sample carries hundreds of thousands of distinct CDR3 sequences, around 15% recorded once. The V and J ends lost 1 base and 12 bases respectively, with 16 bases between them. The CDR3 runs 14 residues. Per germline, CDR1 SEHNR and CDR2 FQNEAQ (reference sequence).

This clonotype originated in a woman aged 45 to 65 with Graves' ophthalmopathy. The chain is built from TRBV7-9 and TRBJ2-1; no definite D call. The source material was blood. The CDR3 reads CASSLGAYNERQFF. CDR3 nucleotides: TGTGCCAGCAGCTTAGGGGCTTACAATGAGCGGCAGTTCTTC.